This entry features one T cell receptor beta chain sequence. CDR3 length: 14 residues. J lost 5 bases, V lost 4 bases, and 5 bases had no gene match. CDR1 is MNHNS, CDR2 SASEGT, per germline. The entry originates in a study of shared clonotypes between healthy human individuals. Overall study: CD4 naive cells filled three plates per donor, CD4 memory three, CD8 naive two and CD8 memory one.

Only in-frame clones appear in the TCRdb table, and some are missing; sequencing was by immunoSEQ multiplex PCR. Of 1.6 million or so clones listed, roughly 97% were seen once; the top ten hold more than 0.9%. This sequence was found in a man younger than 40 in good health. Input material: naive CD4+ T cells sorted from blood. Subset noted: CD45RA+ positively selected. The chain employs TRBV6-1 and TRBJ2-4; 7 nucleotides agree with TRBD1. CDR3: CASSARDSENIQYF. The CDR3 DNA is TGTGCCAGCAGTGCACGGGACAGTGAAAACATTCAGTACTTC.